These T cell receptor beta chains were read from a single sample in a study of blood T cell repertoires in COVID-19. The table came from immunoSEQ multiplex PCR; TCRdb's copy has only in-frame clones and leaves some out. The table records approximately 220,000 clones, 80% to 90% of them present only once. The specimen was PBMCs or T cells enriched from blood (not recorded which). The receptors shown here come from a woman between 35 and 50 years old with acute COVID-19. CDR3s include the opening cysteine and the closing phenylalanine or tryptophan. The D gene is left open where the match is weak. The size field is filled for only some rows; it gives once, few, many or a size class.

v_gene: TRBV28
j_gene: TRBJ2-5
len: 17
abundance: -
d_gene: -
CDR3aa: CASSFRQGPGEGETQYF
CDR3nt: TGTGCCAGCAGTTTCCGCCAGGGACCGGGAGAAGGAGAGACCCAGTACTTC

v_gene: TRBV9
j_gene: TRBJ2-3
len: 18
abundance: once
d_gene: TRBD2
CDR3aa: CASSRVGTSGRGTDTQYF
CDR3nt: TGTGCCAGCAGTCGAGTCGGGACTAGCGGGAGGGGCACAGATACGCAGTATTTT

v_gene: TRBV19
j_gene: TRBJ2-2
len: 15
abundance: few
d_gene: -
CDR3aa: CASSITGSGTGELFF
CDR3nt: TGTGCCAGTAGTATCACCGGGAGTGGTACCGGGGAGCTGTTTTTT

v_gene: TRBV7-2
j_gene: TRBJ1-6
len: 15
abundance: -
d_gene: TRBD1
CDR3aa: CASSGTGLYNSPLHF
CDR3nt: TGTGCCAGCAGCGGGACAGGGCTCTATAATTCACCCCTCCACTTT

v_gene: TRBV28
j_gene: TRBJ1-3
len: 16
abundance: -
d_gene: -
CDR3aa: CASTPGGGLGGNTIYF
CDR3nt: TGTGCCAGCACCCCCGGTGGGGGGTTAGGAGGAAACACCATATATTTT

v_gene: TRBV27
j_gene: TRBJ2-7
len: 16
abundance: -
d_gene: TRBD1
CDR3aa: CASSPGQGASSYEQYF
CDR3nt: TGTGCCAGCAGTCCGGGACAGGGGGCGAGCTCCTACGAGCAGTACTTC

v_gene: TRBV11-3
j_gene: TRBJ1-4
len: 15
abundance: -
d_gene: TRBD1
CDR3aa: CASSPGQGRLEKLFF
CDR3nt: TGTGCCAGCAGCCCGGGACAGGGTCGTCTTGAAAAACTGTTTTTT

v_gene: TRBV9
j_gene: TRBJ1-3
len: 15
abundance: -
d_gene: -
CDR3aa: CASSVDGGSGNTIYF
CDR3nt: TGTGCCAGCAGCGTAGATGGAGGGTCTGGAAACACCATATATTTT

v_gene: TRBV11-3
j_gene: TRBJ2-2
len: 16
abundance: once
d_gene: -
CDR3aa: CASSLESRFYTGELFF
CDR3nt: TGTGCCAGCAGCTTAGAGAGCCGATTTTACACCGGGGAGCTGTTTTTT

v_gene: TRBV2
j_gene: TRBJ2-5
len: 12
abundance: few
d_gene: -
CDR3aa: CASGHPQETQYF
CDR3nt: TGTGCCTCGGGACACCCCCAAGAGACCCAGTACTTC

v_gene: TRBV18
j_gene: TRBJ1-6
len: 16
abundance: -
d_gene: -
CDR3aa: CASSAGGQGSYSPLHF
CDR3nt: TGTGCCAGCTCAGCCGGTGGGCAGGGGTCGTATTCACCCCTCCACTTT

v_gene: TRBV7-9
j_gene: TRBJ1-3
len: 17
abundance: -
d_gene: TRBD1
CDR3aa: CASSPLGTGNAGNTIYF
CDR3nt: TGTGCCAGCAGCCCACTCGGGACAGGGAACGCTGGAAACACCATATATTTT

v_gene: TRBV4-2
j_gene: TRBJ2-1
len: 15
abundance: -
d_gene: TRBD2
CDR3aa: CASSPRGLANNEQFF
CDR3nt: TGTGCCAGCAGCCCGAGAGGACTAGCCAACAATGAGCAGTTCTTC

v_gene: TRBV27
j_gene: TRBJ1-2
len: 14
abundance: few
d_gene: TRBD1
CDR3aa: CASSLAGTGHGYTF
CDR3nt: TGTGCCAGCAGTTTAGCCGGGACAGGGCATGGCTACACCTTC

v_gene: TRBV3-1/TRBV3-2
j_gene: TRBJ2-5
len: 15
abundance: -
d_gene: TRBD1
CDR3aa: CASSQGRGPQETQYF
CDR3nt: TGTGCCAGCAGCCAAGGAAGGGGGCCCCAAGAGACCCAGTACTTC

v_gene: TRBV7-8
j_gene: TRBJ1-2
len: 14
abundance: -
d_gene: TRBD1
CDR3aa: CASSPTGTGFGYTF
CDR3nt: TGTGCCAGCAGCCCAACCGGGACAGGGTTTGGCTACACCTTC

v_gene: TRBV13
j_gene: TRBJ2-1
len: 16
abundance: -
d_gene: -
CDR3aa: CASSLTRPGGYNEQFF
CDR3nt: TGTGCCAGCAGCTTAACCCGACCCGGCGGCTACAATGAGCAGTTCTTC

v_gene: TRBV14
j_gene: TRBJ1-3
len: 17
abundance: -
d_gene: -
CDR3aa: CASSQEIGPGSKNTIYF
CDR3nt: TGTGCCAGCAGCCAAGAGATCGGGCCGGGATCTAAAAACACCATATATTTT

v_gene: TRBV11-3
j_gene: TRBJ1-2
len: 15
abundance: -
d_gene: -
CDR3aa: CASSLDSGQNYGYTF
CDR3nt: TGTGCCAGCAGCTTAGATTCTGGGCAAAACTATGGCTACACCTTC

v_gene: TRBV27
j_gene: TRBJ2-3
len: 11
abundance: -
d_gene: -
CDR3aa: CASPSTDTQYF
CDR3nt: TGTGCCAGTCCTAGCACAGATACGCAGTATTTT

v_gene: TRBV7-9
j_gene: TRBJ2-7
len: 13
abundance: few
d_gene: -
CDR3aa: CASSLGASREQYF
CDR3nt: TGTGCCAGCAGCTTAGGGGCTAGCCGCGAGCAGTACTTC

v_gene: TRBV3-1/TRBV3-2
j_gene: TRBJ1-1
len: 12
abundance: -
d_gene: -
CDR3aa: CASSQESREAFF
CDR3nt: TGTGCCAGCAGCCAAGAGTCCAGAGAAGCTTTCTTT

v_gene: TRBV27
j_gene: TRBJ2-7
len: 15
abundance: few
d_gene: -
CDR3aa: CASSLRQGMVYEQYF
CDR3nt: TGTGCCAGCAGTTTACGTCAGGGTATGGTCTACGAGCAGTACTTC

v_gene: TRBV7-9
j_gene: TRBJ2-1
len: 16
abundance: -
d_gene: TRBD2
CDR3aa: CASSPVAGGSYNEQFF
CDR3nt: TGTGCCAGCAGTCCGGTGGCGGGAGGCTCCTACAATGAGCAGTTCTTC